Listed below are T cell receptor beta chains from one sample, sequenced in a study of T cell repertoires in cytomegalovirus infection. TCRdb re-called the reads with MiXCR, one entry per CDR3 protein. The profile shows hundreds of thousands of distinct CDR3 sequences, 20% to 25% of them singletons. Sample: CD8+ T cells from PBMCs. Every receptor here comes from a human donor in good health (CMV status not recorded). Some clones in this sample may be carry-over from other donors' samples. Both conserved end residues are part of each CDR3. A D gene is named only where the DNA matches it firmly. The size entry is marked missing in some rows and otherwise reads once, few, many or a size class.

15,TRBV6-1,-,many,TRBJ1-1,TGTGCCAGCAGCGAAGACCCCCCGGTGGACACTGAAGCTTTCTTT,CASSEDPPVDTEAFF
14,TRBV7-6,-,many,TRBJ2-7,TGTGCCAGCAGCTTAGACAGAAATAACTACGAGCAGTACTTC,CASSLDRNNYEQYF
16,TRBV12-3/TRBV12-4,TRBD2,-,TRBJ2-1,TGTGCCAGCAGTCACAGGACTAGCGGGGTTGGCGATGAGCAGTTCTTC,CASSHRTSGVGDEQFF
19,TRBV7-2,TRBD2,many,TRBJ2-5,TGTGCCAGCAGCAACCCCGGGACTAGCGGGGGCGGGGGGGGAGAGACCCAGTACTTC,CASSNPGTSGGGGGETQYF
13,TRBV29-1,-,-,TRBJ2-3,TGCAGCACCTGGGGGGAGAGTACAGATACGCAGTATTTT,CSTWGESTDTQYF
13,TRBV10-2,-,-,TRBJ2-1,TGCGCCAGCAGTGATGCCAGTTACAATGAGCAGTTCTTC,CASSDASYNEQFF
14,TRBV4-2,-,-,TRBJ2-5,TGTGCCAGCAGCCAAGATGGGATTGGAGAGACCCAGTACTTC,CASSQDGIGETQYF
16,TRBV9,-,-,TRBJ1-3,TGTGCCAGCAGCGTTGAGTCAGCAAACTCTGGAAACACCATATATTTT,CASSVESANSGNTIYF
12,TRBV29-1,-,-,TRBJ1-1,TGCAGCGCTTGGGCCTTGAACACTGAAGCTTTCTTT,CSAWALNTEAFF
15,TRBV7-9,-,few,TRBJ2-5,TGTGCCAGCAGCTCGATTCTCAGCCCCCAAGAGACCCAGTACTTC,CASSSILSPQETQYF
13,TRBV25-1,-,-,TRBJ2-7,TGTGCCAGCAGTGAAATAGGGATCTACGAGCAGTACTTC,CASSEIGIYEQYF
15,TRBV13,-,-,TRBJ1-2,TGTGCCAGCAGCTTATTAGGCGACGTTAACTATGGCTACACCTTC,CASSLLGDVNYGYTF
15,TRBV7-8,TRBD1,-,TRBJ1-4,TGTGCCACCAGGACAGGGAAAGGGAGTAATGAAAAACTGTTTTTT,CATRTGKGSNEKLFF
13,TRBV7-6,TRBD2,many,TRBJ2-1,TGTGCCGTACGGGCGGGGGGCCTTGATGAGCAGTTCTTC,CAVRAGGLDEQFF
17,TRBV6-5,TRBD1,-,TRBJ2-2,TGTGCCAGCAGTTACCCGACCGACAGGGGAGGTACCGGGGAGCTGTTTTTT,CASSYPTDRGGTGELFF
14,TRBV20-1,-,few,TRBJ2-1,TGCAGTGCTAGTGGGGGGGCGTCCTACAATGAGCAGTTCTTC,CSASGGASYNEQFF
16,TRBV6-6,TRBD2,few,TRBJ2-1,TGTGCCAGCAGCTTACTACATCCGGGACTAGCAAATGAGCAGTTCTTC,CASSLLHPGLANEQFF
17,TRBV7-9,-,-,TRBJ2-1,TGTGCCAGCAGCTCAGTAAGGGCGCCCAGCTCCTACAATGAGCAGTTCTTC,CASSSVRAPSSYNEQFF
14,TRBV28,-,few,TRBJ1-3,TGTGCCAGCAGCCAACGGGGAGCGGGAAACACCATATATTTT,CASSQRGAGNTIYF
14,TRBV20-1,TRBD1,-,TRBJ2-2,TGCAGTGCTTACCGACAGGGTTACACCGGGGAGCTGTTTTTT,CSAYRQGYTGELFF
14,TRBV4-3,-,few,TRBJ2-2,TGCGCCAGCAGCCAATCGGGGGCGCCTGGGGAGCTGTTTTTT,CASSQSGAPGELFF
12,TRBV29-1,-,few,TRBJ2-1,TGCATCGTAGCGGCCTTTTACAATGAGCAGTTCTTC,CIVAAFYNEQFF
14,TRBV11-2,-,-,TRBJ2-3,TGTGCCAGCAGCTTCGTGGGATTCACAGATACGCAGTATTTT,CASSFVGFTDTQYF
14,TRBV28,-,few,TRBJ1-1,TGTGCCAGCAGGCTGACAGGACAGAACACTGAAGCTTTCTTT,CASRLTGQNTEAFF
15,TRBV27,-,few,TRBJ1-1,TGTGCCAGCAGTTTAGAAGCGGGACGGCTGACTGAAGCTTTCTTT,CASSLEAGRLTEAFF
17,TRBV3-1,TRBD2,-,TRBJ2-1,TGTGCCAGCAGCCGGGGGGGAGACCGACCGCCCTACAATGAGCAGTTCTTC,CASSRGGDRPPYNEQFF
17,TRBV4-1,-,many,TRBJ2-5,TGCGCCAGCAGCTTCACGCCCTCCTCCCTGTACCAAGAGACCCAGTACTTC,CASSFTPSSLYQETQYF
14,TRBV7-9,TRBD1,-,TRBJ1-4,TGTGCCAGCAGGGGACAGGGCCTTAATGAAAAACTGTTTTTT,CASRGQGLNEKLFF